This TCR beta chain was recovered during a study of blood T cell repertoires in COVID-19. Across the study: Samples taken during acute and convalescent COVID-19 were collected in the United States, Italy and Spain.

Sequencing used immunoSEQ multiplex PCR; TCRdb keeps in-frame clones, though not all of them. The sample lists a few hundred thousand clones; 85% to 90% were seen once. This CDR3 region has 15 residues. Germline CDR1 KGHSY, CDR2 FQNENV. Deletions cut 2 bases from V and 1 base from J, with 10 bases between. The source is a woman aged 18-30 years who had recovered from COVID-19. This chain connects TRBV16 to TRBJ2-3, with unresolved D. The sample taken for sequencing was PBMCs or T cells enriched from blood (not recorded which). The CDR3 protein is CASSQIAQGTDTQYF. For the CDR3, the DNA is TGTGCCAGCAGCCAAATAGCTCAAGGCACAGATACGCAGTATTTT.